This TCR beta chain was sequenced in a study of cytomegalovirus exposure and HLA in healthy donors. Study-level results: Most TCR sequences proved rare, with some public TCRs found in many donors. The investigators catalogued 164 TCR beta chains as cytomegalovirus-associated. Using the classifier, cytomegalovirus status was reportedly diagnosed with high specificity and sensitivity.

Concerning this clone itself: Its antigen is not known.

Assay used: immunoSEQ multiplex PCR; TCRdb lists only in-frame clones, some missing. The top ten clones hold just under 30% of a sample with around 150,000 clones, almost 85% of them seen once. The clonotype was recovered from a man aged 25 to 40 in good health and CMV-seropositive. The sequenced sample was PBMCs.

The CDR3 loop is CASSQKEANTGELFF. The CDR3 DNA follows: TGTGCCAGCTCCCAAAAGGAGGCGAACACCGGGGAGCTGTTTTTT. The rearrangement uses TRBV18 and TRBJ2-2; a possible D gene is TRBD2 (5 bases). CDR1 and CDR2 from the germline V gene are KGHSH and LQKENI. This CDR3 has 15 amino acids. V lost 6 bases to trimming and J lost 0 bases, with 11 bases between them.